The clone carrying this TCR beta chain was detected ten times or more. The antigen is undetermined. The time point here: healthy volunteer bleed at 6 weeks. Unfractionated whole blood yielded total RNA. This sample was included in a study of human T cells and chemical hapten exposure. Study-wide context: Variation in per-sample TCR yields came mainly from small pooled library volume differences.

The CDR3 length is 14 residues. Germline CDR1 is SGHRS and CDR2 is YFSETQ. Unmatched junction bases numbered 8, after V lost 6 bases and J lost 2 bases. Single cDNA molecules in the library carried unique molecular identifiers attached during preparation. Study processing details: Sampled TCR counts reached a median of 95,638 per sample, with values ranging from about 23,224 to 690,600. TCRdb re-called the RACE reads through MiXCR, storing one row per CDR3 protein. V and J calls and clone size were set by TCRdb, not the authors. This table has under 45,000 distinct CDR3 sequences, about 5.5% appearing once. Study-level points and caveats: DPC sensitization produced no change in TCRs with frequency above 1 in 1000.

The chain carries TRBV5-1 and TRBJ2-7, with 7 bases identical to TRBD1. The material sequenced was whole blood. The sequence was collected from a human donor in good health. Some clones in this sample may be carry-over from other donors' samples. The DNA of the CDR3 is TGCGCCAGCAAAGTAGGGGGCGCCACCTACGAGCAGTACTTC. Amino acids: CASKVGGATYEQYF.